The entry below gives a single T cell receptor (beta chain) sequence along with its context. Only in-frame clones appear in the TCRdb table, and some are missing; sequencing was by immunoSEQ multiplex PCR. The sample records around 43,000 clones, 93% being singletons. The sample belongs to a study of T cell changes during pregnancy in multiple sclerosis. The CDR3 spans 14 residues. V lost 3 bases, J lost 5 bases, and 11 bases lay in between. The germline gives CDR1 MNHEY, CDR2 SMNVEV (reference sequence). The receptor was derived from a female donor with multiple sclerosis, enrolled in a pregnancy study. The J gene is TRBJ2-1, the V gene TRBV27; D is unresolved. Material: CD8+ T cells from peripheral blood mononuclear cells, obtained after pregnancy. CDR3 in DNA: TGTGCCAGCAGTTTTGGCAGTACAAACAATGAGCAGTTCTTC. Amino acids: CASSFGSTNNEQFF.